This TCR beta chain was recorded in a study of Ad26.COV2.S vaccination and SARS-CoV-2 variants. Findings and caveats of the study: Assessments of TCR breadth and depth may have underestimated the total T cell responses. Breadth measured for non-spike TCRs was similar across vaccine and placebo recipients.

Germline V gene sequence: CDR1 SQVTM, CDR2 ANQGSEA. The CDR3 covers 13 residues. Deletions cut 3 bases from V and 0 bases from J, with 8 bases between. Treatment here: 15 to 20 received Ad26.COV2.S at low or high dose, single or two shots; 5 received placebo; per-sample allocation not given. Day 63 following the first vaccine or placebo injection was when the samples were taken. Here immunoSEQ multiplex PCR was the method, and the copy in TCRdb shows in-frame clones only, minus some. The sample includes 410,000 or so clones, about 90% of them seen just once. A word on this clone: Its specificity is unknown.

Sample: peripheral blood, taken in a trial of Ad26.COV2.S vaccine versus placebo. The clonotype was recovered from a person aged 18-65 years who received the Ad26.COV2.S COVID-19 vaccine or a placebo. The chain employs TRBV29-1 and TRBJ1-1, with a weak D call TRBD1 (5 bases). The CDR3 is CSVESGMNTEAFF. For the CDR3, the DNA is TGCAGCGTTGAGTCAGGGATGAACACTGAAGCTTTCTTT.